A single T cell receptor beta chain is shown here with its context. The antigen is unknown. Germline V gene lookup returns CDR1 MNHEY and CDR2 SMNVEV (reference sequence). The CDR3 covers 15 residues. By phenotype, naive CD8+ T cells were CD45RO-CCR7+CD27+CD95-. This sample was taken from a study of CXCR3-negative and CXCR3-positive naive CD8 T cells. In preparing the TRB cDNA libraries, 5' RACE with UMI labels was used. After re-calling the 5' RACE reads, TCRdb lists one entry per CDR3 protein, DNA absent. This table holds some 150,000 distinct CDR3 sequences. General study results and limits: Naive CXCR3-positive and CXCR3-negative cells shared similar TRBV-TRBJ usage, unlike memory cells. Hydrophobicity was higher for TRB CDR3s found in CXCR3-positive naive cells than in CXCR3-negative naive cells. Both of the naive subsets showed about the same high diversity, but memory CD8+ cells had much less.

The V gene is TRBV27, the J gene TRBJ1-2. Specimen: naive CXCR3+ CD8+ T cells from blood. This sample's subset: CD45RO-CCR7+CD27+CD95- naive CD8+ T cells expressing CXCR3 (TNR3+). This clonotype was obtained from a human donor in good health. Some clones in this sample may be carry-over from other donors' samples. This chain's CDR3 is CASSLYDGGSYGYTF.